This TCR beta chain was recovered during a study of blood T cell repertoires in COVID-19. Study-level information: Italy, Spain and the United States were the sources of the convalescent and acute COVID-19 samples.

Trimming removed 9 bases from V and 7 bases from J, with 7 bases in between. The CDR3 length is 11 residues. Germline V gives CDR1 MRHNA, CDR2 SNTAGT. In the original workflow: Amplified reference gene primers provided the basis for estimating nucleated cell counts. Assay used: immunoSEQ multiplex PCR; TCRdb lists only in-frame clones, some missing. The V and J calls and the clone size are those of that table, but D and trimming were determined from the DNA. The sample records some 62,000 clones, roughly 85% being singletons. Material: peripheral blood. The J gene is TRBJ1-6, the V gene TRBV6-4; D is uncertain. The receptor was derived from a woman aged 80 or over with acute or convalescent COVID-19. CDR3 bases: TGTGCCAGAGCGGGGAATTCACCCCTCCACTTT. It specifies CARAGNSPLHF.